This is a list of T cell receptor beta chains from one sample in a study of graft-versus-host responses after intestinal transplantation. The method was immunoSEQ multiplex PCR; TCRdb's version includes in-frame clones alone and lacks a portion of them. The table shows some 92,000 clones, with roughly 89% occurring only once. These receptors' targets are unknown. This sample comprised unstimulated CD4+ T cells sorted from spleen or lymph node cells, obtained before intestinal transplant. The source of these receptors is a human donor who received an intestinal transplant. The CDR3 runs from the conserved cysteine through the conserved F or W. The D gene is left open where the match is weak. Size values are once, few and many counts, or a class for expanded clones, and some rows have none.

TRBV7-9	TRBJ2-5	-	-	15	CASSPGGAGQETQYF	TGTGCCAGCAGCCCCGGGGGCGCGGGGCAAGAGACCCAGTACTTC
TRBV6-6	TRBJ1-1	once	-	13	CASSYEGRAEAFF	TGTGCCAGCAGTTACGAGGGGAGGGCTGAAGCTTTCTTT
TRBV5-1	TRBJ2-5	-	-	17	CASSLAGRRGSGETQYF	TGCGCCAGCAGCTTGGCTGGGAGAAGGGGGAGCGGTGAGACCCAGTACTTC
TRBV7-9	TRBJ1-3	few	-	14	CASSFEGGRNTIYF	TGTGCCAGCAGCTTTGAGGGGGGAAGAAACACCATATATTTT
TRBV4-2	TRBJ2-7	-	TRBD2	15	CASSQGLAGYYEQYF	TGTGCCAGCAGCCAGGGACTAGCGGGATACTACGAGCAGTACTTC
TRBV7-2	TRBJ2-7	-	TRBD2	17	CASSSWTSGVWSYEQYF	TGTGCCAGCAGCTCCTGGACTAGCGGGGTTTGGTCCTACGAGCAGTACTTC
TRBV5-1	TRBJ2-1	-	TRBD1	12	CASSLARGEQFF	TGCGCCAGCAGCTTGGCCAGGGGGGAGCAGTTCTTC
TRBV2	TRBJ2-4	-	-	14	CASLQGGTKNIQYF	TGTGCCAGCTTGCAGGGTGGTACCAAAAACATTCAGTACTTC
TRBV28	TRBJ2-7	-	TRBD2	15	CANSFPYGGSDEQYF	TGTGCCAACAGTTTCCCCTACGGCGGGAGTGACGAGCAGTACTTC
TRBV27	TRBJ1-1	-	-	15	CASSPFSTGLTEAFF	TGTGCCAGCAGTCCTTTTAGCACAGGTCTCACTGAAGCTTTCTTT
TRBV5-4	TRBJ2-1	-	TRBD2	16	CASSLRTSGRKNEQFF	TGTGCCAGCAGCCTTCGGACTAGCGGGAGGAAGAATGAGCAGTTCTTC
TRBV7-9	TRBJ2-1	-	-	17	CASSLGLLVGERNEQFF	TGTGCCAGCAGCTTAGGCCTCCTGGTGGGAGAGAGGAATGAGCAGTTCTTC
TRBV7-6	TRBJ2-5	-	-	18	CASSFRPGVGRRYETQYF	TGTGCCAGCAGCTTCCGGCCCGGAGTAGGGAGGAGGTATGAGACCCAGTACTTC
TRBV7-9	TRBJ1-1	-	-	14	CASSLHSVGPEAFF	TGTGCCAGCAGCCTACATTCGGTTGGGCCTGAAGCTTTCTTT
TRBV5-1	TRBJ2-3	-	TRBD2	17	CASSLEGTSGSTDTQYF	TGCGCCAGCAGCTTGGAAGGGACTAGCGGAAGCACAGATACGCAGTATTTT
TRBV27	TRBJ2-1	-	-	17	CASSRVKKTLLVNEQFF	TGTGCCAGCAGCCGGGTGAAGAAGACCTTACTCGTGAATGAGCAGTTCTTC
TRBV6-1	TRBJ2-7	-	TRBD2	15	CASSEALTSGYEQYF	TGTGCCAGCAGTGAAGCGCTCACTAGCGGGTACGAGCAGTACTTC
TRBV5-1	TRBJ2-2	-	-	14	CASSLEVRTGELFF	TGCGCCAGCAGCTTGGAGGTGCGCACCGGGGAGCTGTTTTTT
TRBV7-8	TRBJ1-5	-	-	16	CASSLSPGGFNQPQHF	TGTGCCAGCAGCCTGTCGCCGGGGGGATTCAATCAGCCCCAGCATTTT
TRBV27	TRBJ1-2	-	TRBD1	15	CASRDDRGLNYGYTF	TGTGCCAGCAGGGACGACAGGGGGCTGAACTATGGCTACACCTTC
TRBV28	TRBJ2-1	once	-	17	CASSLFPTATYNNEQFF	TGTGCCAGCAGTTTGTTCCCTACAGCCACCTATAACAATGAGCAGTTCTTC
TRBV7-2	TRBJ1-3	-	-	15	CASSLGSGTGNTIYF	TGTGCCAGCAGCTTAGGCTCAGGTACTGGAAACACCATATATTTT
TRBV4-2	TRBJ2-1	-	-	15	CASSQERFPYNEQFF	TGTGCCAGCAGCCAAGAGCGGTTCCCCTACAATGAGCAGTTCTTC
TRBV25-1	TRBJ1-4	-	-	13	CASTAGRGEKLFF	TGTGCCAGCACAGCAGGGAGGGGGGAAAAACTGTTTTTT
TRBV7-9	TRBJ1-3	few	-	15	CASRRIGTDGNTIYF	TGTGCCAGCAGACGAATAGGGACCGACGGAAACACCATATATTTT
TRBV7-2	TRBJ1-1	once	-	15	CASSLDIQGGTEAFF	TGTGCCAGCAGCTTAGACATACAGGGTGGTACTGAAGCTTTCTTT
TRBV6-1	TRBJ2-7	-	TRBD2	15	CASRRGTSDPYEQYF	TGTGCCAGCCGGCGGGGGACTAGCGATCCCTACGAGCAGTACTTC
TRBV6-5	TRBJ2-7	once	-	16	CASSYSSRGVAYEQYF	TGTGCCAGCAGTTACTCGAGTAGGGGAGTGGCTTACGAGCAGTACTTC
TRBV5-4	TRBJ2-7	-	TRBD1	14	CASKPQDRAYEQYF	TGTGCCAGCAAGCCACAGGACAGGGCCTACGAGCAGTACTTC
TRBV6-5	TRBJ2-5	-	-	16	CASSYSGLDPEGTQYF	TGTGCCAGCAGTTACTCCGGTTTGGACCCCGAAGGGACCCAGTACTTC
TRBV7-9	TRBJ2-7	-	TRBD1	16	CASSPPGTALSYEQYF	TGTGCCAGCAGCCCGCCCGGGACAGCACTCTCCTACGAGCAGTACTTC
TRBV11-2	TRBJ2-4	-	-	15	CASSSLGGEKNIQYF	TGTGCCAGCAGCTCGCTAGGGGGGGAGAAAAACATTCAGTACTTC
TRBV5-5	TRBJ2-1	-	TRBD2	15	CASSLPGLSWGEQFF	TGTGCCAGCAGCTTACCGGGACTAAGTTGGGGTGAGCAGTTCTTC
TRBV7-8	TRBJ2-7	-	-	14	CASSPAGRRDEQYF	TGTGCCAGCAGCCCTGCGGGCCGCCGTGACGAGCAGTACTTC
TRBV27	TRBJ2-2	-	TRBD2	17	CASIKRIGTSSTGELFF	TGTGCCAGCATAAAAAGAATCGGGACTAGTTCAACCGGGGAGCTGTTTTTT
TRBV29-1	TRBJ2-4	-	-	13	CSVEGDLKNIQYF	TGCAGCGTTGAGGGTGACCTGAAAAACATTCAGTACTTC
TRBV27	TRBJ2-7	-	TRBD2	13	CATGTSGSYEQYF	TGTGCCACCGGGACTAGCGGGAGCTACGAGCAGTACTTC
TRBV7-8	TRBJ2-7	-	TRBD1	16	CASSPSWGTGGYEQYF	TGTGCCAGCAGCCCTTCTTGGGGGACAGGGGGATACGAGCAGTACTTC
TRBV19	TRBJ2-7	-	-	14	CASSLQGSSYEQYF	TGTGCCAGTAGTTTACAGGGAAGCTCCTACGAGCAGTACTTC
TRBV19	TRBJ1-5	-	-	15	CASSIEGGRNQPQHF	TGTGCCAGTAGTATAGAGGGGGGGCGGAATCAGCCCCAGCATTTT
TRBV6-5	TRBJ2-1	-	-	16	CASSFRVASSYNEQFF	TGTGCCAGCAGTTTTCGAGTAGCGAGCTCCTACAATGAGCAGTTCTTC
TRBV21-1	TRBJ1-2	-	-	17	CASSKGIDRVVWLCYTF	TGTGCCAGCAGCAAAGGGATCGACCGGGTCGTTTGGTTGTGCTACACCTTC
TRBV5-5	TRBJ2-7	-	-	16	CASSLAAISGVGEQYF	TGTGCCAGCAGCTTGGCCGCGATATCTGGCGTGGGCGAGCAGTACTTC
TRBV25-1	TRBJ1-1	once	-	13	CASIGRMNTEAFF	TGTGCCAGCATCGGGCGGATGAACACTGAAGCTTTCTTT
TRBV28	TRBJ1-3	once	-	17	CASSRTFNRFSGNTIYF	TGTGCCAGCAGCCGTACCTTCAACAGGTTCTCTGGAAACACCATATATTTT
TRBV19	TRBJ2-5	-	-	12	CASSIEGETQYF	TGTGCCAGTAGTATTGAGGGGGAGACCCAGTACTTC
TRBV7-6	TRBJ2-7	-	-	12	CASSGMGYEQYF	TGTGCCAGCAGCGGGATGGGGTACGAGCAGTACTTC
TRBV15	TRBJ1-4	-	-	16	CATRTGTLTTNEKLFF	TGTGCCACCAGGACCGGGACACTTACAACTAATGAAAAACTGTTTTTT
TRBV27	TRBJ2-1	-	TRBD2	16	CASSSIAGALYNEQFF	TGTGCCAGCAGTTCCATAGCGGGAGCCCTCTACAATGAGCAGTTCTTC
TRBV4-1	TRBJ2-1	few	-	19	CASSQDRIRRLGGDNEQFF	TGCGCCAGCAGCCAAGACCGAATCAGACGACTAGGGGGGGACAATGAGCAGTTCTTC
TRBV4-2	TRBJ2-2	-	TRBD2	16	CASSPGIAGPTGELFF	TGTGCCAGCAGCCCGGGGATAGCGGGACCCACCGGGGAGCTGTTTTTT
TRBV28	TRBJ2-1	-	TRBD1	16	CASSFLQGAVYNEQFF	TGTGCCAGCAGTTTCCTCCAGGGGGCTGTGTACAATGAGCAGTTCTTC